The 20 T cell receptor beta chains in this list originate from one sample, sequenced in a study of Tregs in tolerant kidney transplant recipients. Here immunoSEQ multiplex PCR was the method, and the copy in TCRdb shows in-frame clones only, minus some. The profile shows hundreds of thousands of clones, around 81% of them singletons. The specimen was CD4+ T cells from blood. Source of these receptors: a human donor in good health.

The V call is TRBV5-1, the J call TRBJ1-2; no firm D call. V shed 4 bases and J shed 6 bases, with 19 bases lying between them. The CDR3 runs 15 residues. In germline, CDR1 is SGHRS, CDR2 YFSETQ. The CDR3 region is CASSDNTGRSHGYTF. Here the CDR3 DNA reads TGCGCCAGCAGCGATAACACGGGAAGGAGCCATGGCTACACCTTC.

The chain links TRBV4-2 to TRBJ2-2; D gene ambiguous. The V and J ends lost 1 base and 7 bases respectively, with 10 bases between them. This CDR3 comprises 14 residues. The V gene's germline CDR1 is LGHNA and CDR2 YNFKEQ. In nucleotides, the CDR3 is TGTGCCAGCAGCCAAGGCCTAGTTGACGGGGAGCTGTTTTTT. As protein: CASSQGLVDGELFF.

The CDR3 DNA follows: TGCGCCAGCAGCTTGATCGGGACAGGGCTCTCCTACGAGCAGTACTTC. It specifies CASSLIGTGLSYEQYF. The chain couples TRBV5-1 to TRBJ2-7; TRBD1 matches at 9 bases. Trimming removed 1 base from V and 0 bases from J; junction bases left unmatched: 5. Germline V CDR1 and CDR2: SGHRS, YFSETQ. This CDR3 is 16 amino acids long. Supplemented by reference TRBV5-1 and TRBJ2-7, the full variable domain reads KAGVTQTPRYLIKTRGQQVTLSCSPISGHRSVSWYQQTPGQGLQFLFEYFSETQRNKGNFPGRFSGRQFSNSRSEMNVSTLELGDSALYLCASSLIGTGLSYEQYFGPGTRLTVT.

V usage is TRBV6-1 and J usage is TRBJ2-7, with 10 bases fitting TRBD2. Germline CDR1 is MNHNS and CDR2 is SASEGT. The junction had 9 bases not matched to a gene; V was cut back by 7 bases and J by 6 bases. This CDR3 is built from 14 residues. The CDR3 bases are TGTGCCAGCACCGAAGCGGGAGGGCGTCTCGAGCAGTACTTC. It codes for CASTEAGGRLEQYF.

The chain employs TRBV11-2 and TRBJ1-2; TRBD1 matches 7 bases. CDR3 length equals 14 residues. Germline CDR1 is SGHAT and CDR2 is FQNNGV. Trimming took 5 bases from V and 4 from J; bases not matched to a gene: 7. CDR3 bases: TGTGCCAGCAGCCGTGGACAGGATTTCTATGGCTACACCTTC. It translates to CASSRGQDFYGYTF.

The V gene is TRBV5-1, the J gene TRBJ2-7; 8 nucleotides line up with TRBD1. V shed 1 base, J shed 4 bases, and the junction held 13 bases outside the gene matches. Germline V CDR1 and CDR2: SGHRS, YFSETQ. The CDR3 loop spans 17 amino acids. The CDR3 DNA sequence: TGCGCCAGCAGCTTGATCTCCGGGGCAGGGGGCGGTTACGAGCAGTACTTC. As protein: CASSLISGAGGGYEQYF.

With regard to this clone: This sample includes further DNA sequences coding for the same CDR3. The rearrangement links TRBV6-1 to TRBJ2-6; a weak D match, TRBD2 (7 bases). Looked up from germline, CDR1 is MNHNS and CDR2 is SASEGT. The CDR3 loop spans 15 amino acids. The germline V and J ends were trimmed by 4 bases and 2 bases, with 9 bases remaining between them. This CDR3 reads CASSVGGAGANVLTF. CDR3 in DNA: TGTGCCAGCAGTGTAGGGGGGGCTGGGGCCAACGTCCTGACTTTC.

This rearrangement joins TRBV5-1 to TRBJ2-1, with D possibly TRBD2 on 5 matching bases. Germline CDR1 and CDR2: SGHRS and YFSETQ. This CDR3 has 15 residues. Trimming stripped 6 bases from V and 4 bases from J, with 17 bases between. CDR3 amino acids: CASTPDGSVYNEQFF. The CDR3 DNA sequence: TGCGCCAGCACCCCGGACGGTAGCGTGTACAATGAGCAGTTCTTC.

About this clone itself: Other DNA variants within this sample encode the same CDR3. This chain links TRBV6-5 with TRBJ2-1, with TRBD2 identical over 8 bases. V lost 2 bases, J lost 0 bases, and 0 bases stayed unmatched. This CDR3 comprises 15 residues. Germline loops: CDR1 MNHEY, CDR2 SVGAGI. This CDR3 reads CASSYGTSSYNEQFF. In DNA form, the CDR3 reads TGTGCCAGCAGTTACGGGACTAGCTCCTACAATGAGCAGTTCTTC.

The CDR3 DNA sequence: TGTGCCAGTAGAAGCGACCGGGATGAAAAACTGTTTTTT. This codes for CASRSDRDEKLFF. The V and J genes are TRBV19 and TRBJ1-4; D call uncertain. The CDR3 contains 13 residues. V gave up 6 bases and J gave up 6 bases, with 11 bases separating them. CDR1 is LNHDA, CDR2 SQIVND, per germline (reference sequence).

A few counts support this clone. V gene TRBV6-5 combines with J gene TRBJ1-1, with D tentatively TRBD1 (5 bases). The CDR3 totals 15 residues. Deletions cut 0 bases from V and 0 bases from J, with 8 bases between. Germline lookup yields CDR1 MNHEY and CDR2 SVGAGI. The CDR3 DNA sequence: TGTGCCAGCAGTTACTCGAGGGACGTGAACACTGAAGCTTTCTTT. Amino acid sequence: CASSYSRDVNTEAFF.

In its sample, this clone was seen a few times. The J gene is TRBJ2-2, the V gene TRBV5-1; no firm D call. Trimming left V 2 bases short and J 6 bases short, with 2 bases between. From germline, CDR1 is SGHRS and CDR2 YFSETQ. The CDR3 covers 11 residues. CDR3 in amino acids: CASSLSGELFF. The CDR3 DNA follows: TGCGCCAGCAGCTTATCCGGGGAGCTGTTTTTT.

The chain employs TRBV6-5 and TRBJ1-6; TRBD1 is a possible D gene (6 bases). Trimming left V 0 bases short and J 9 bases short, with 12 bases between. This CDR3 region has 15 residues. CDR1 and CDR2 from the germline V gene are MNHEY and SVGAGI. The CDR3 loop is CASSYSGGDSSPLHF. The CDR3 nucleotides are TGTGCCAGCAGTTACTCAGGGGGTGATAGTTCACCCCTCCACTTT.

In its sample, this clone was seen once. V usage is TRBV5-1 and J usage is TRBJ2-3; tentative D call: TRBD1 (6 bases). Germline CDR1 reads SGHRS; CDR2 reads YFSETQ. The V gene lost 0 bases and the J gene lost 5 bases, with 10 bases spanning the gap. This CDR3 spans 14 amino acids. CDR3 protein: CASSLVQGVDTQYF. The CDR3 coding sequence is TGCGCCAGCAGCTTGGTACAGGGTGTAGATACGCAGTATTTT.

The V call is TRBV4-1, the J call TRBJ2-1; D possibly corresponds to TRBD1 (5 bases). Germline V gives CDR1 MGHRA, CDR2 YSYEKL. The V end was cut by 1 base, the J end by 9 bases, with 13 bases between. The CDR3 covers 14 residues. The CDR3 protein is CASSQAGIRSEQFF. CDR3 DNA sequence: TGCGCCAGCAGCCAAGCAGGGATTCGGAGTGAGCAGTTCTTC.

CDR3 in amino acids: CASSLYQNAGGELFF. DNA for the CDR3: TGCGCCAGCAGCTTGTACCAAAATGCGGGCGGGGAGCTGTTTTTT. The V gene is TRBV5-1, the J gene TRBJ2-2, with a possible D match to TRBD2 (5 bases). Germline CDR1 reads SGHRS; CDR2 reads YFSETQ. The CDR3 runs 15 residues. V was shortened by 1 base and J by 7 bases, with 14 bases between the two germline ends.

This clone was recorded only once. The V gene is TRBV11-2, the J gene TRBJ2-3; D not certain. The germline V gene encodes CDR1 SGHAT and CDR2 FQNNGV. V dropped 1 base and J dropped 0 bases, with 5 bases sitting between them. The CDR3 sequence is 14 residues long. CDR3 protein: CASSLGASTDTQYF. The DNA of the CDR3 is TGTGCCAGCAGCTTAGGAGCAAGCACAGATACGCAGTATTTT.

The chain links TRBV2 to TRBJ2-7, with a possible D match to TRBD1 (6 bases). This CDR3 has 13 residues. V lost 7 bases and J lost 3, with 13 bases in between. Germline loops: CDR1 SNHLY, CDR2 FYNNEI. The CDR3 reads CASISQGVYEQYF. The CDR3, as DNA: TGTGCCAGCATCTCACAGGGTGTCTACGAGCAGTACTTC.

J is TRBJ1-3 and V is TRBV11-1, with D unresolved. Germline CDR1 reads SGHAT; CDR2 reads FQDESV (reference sequence). CDR3 size: 14 residues. V shed 5 bases and J shed 8 bases, with 16 bases lying between them. The CDR3 loop reads CASSPDPTKDTIYF. CDR3 DNA sequence: TGTGCCAGCAGCCCGGACCCCACGAAGGACACCATATATTTT.

The genes are TRBV6-1 and TRBJ2-5, with D unclear. The CDR3 is 13 amino acids. V was shortened by 6 bases and J by 2 bases, with 10 bases between the two germline ends. Germline V CDR1 and CDR2: MNHNS, SASEGT. The CDR3 sequence is CASRDWQQETQYF. The CDR3, as DNA: TGTGCCAGCAGAGACTGGCAGCAAGAGACCCAGTACTTC.